This T cell receptor (beta chain) was found in a study of early T cells in non-severe SARS-CoV-2 infection. Study in general: Bulk RNA from unsorted whole blood was sequenced; chains were unpaired.

Overall study findings and caveats: Matching against VDJdb likely underestimated virus-specific expansions, favoring anti-spike CD8.

On this clonotype itself: Its antigen is not known.

Unique molecular identifiers were affixed to single, distinct cDNA molecules. In TCRdb, the 5' RACE reads were re-called with MiXCR into one record per CDR3 protein. Seen here are nearly 30,000 distinct CDR3 sequences, about 6.1% observed once, and the top ten hold about 5.8%. This clonotype was obtained from an adult who was a healthcare worker with PCR-confirmed SARS-CoV-2 infection or an uninfected control (not recorded which). The sample consisted of whole blood.

The CDR3 coding sequence is TGTGCCAGCAGTCCCGGGGCCGCCCCTGACAATGAGCAGTTCTTC. Translated: CASSPGAAPDNEQFF. The V call is TRBV28, the J call TRBJ2-1; D may correspond to TRBD1 or TRBD2 (5 bases each). Looked up from germline, CDR1 is MDHEN and CDR2 is SYDVKM. The length of the CDR3 is 15 residues. The V end lost 5 bases, the J end lost 5 bases, and 16 bases lay between the germline ends.